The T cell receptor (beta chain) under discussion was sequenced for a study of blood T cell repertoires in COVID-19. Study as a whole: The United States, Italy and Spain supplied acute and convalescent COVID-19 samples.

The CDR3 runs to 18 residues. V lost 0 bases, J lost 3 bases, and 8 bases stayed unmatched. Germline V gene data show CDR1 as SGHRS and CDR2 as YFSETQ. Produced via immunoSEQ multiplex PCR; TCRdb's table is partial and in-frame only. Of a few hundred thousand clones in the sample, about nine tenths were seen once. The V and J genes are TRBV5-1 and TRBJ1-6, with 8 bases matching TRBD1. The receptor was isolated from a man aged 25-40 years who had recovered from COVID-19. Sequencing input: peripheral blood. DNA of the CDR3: TGCGCCAGCAGCTTGGGTCAGGGGGCCCCTAACTATAATTCACCCCTCCACTTT. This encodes CASSLGQGAPNYNSPLHF.